These 12 T cell receptor beta chains were sequenced from one sample in a study of T cells in Graves' hyperthyroidism and ophthalmopathy. TCR beta CDR3 sequences were amplified from RNA transcripts. Researchers ran a first-round RT-PCR on the TCR CDR3 using the HTBI primer set. TCRdb called the multiplex PCR reads again in MiXCR, with one record for every CDR3 protein. The data contain about 400,000 distinct CDR3 sequences, 25% of them singletons. Sequenced sample: blood. The receptors stem from a man over 45 with Graves' hyperthyroidism.

For the CDR3, the DNA is TGTGCCACCAGTGAGGGGGGGACTAGCGGGAAGTATGAGCAGTTCTTC. This gives the protein CATSEGGTSGKYEQFF. V is TRBV24-1 and J is TRBJ2-1; 13 nucleotides match TRBD2. CDR1 and CDR2 (germline): KGHDR, SFDVKD. V shed 4 bases and J 8 bases; nucleotides not matched to a gene: 7. This CDR3 has 16 amino acids.

This rearrangement joins TRBV10-3 to TRBJ2-3; 8 positions agree with TRBD2. The CDR3 is 18 amino acids. V dropped 0 bases and J dropped 1; count of bases not matched to a gene: 9. The germline gives CDR1 ENHRY, CDR2 SYGVKD. The CDR3 spells CAISESLAGILGTDTQYF. In DNA, the CDR3 is TGTGCCATCAGTGAGTCATTAGCGGGGATACTTGGCACAGATACGCAGTATTTT.

The chain has TRBV12-3 or TRBV12-4 and TRBJ2-1; 9 nucleotides line up with TRBD2. V was clipped by 6 bases and J by 7 bases; unmatched bases: 13. The CDR3 extends over 16 amino acids. The CDR3 protein is CASSPGGSGRGNEQFF. In DNA form, the CDR3 reads TGTGCCAGCAGCCCAGGGGGTAGCGGGAGAGGAAATGAGCAGTTCTTC.

This clonotype showed up just a few times. The rearrangement links TRBV2 to TRBJ2-5; 8 positions agree with TRBD1. Per the germline V gene, CDR1 is SNHLY and CDR2 is FYNNEI. With V trimmed by 3 bases and J by 5 bases, 8 bases remained unmatched. The CDR3 consists of 15 residues. The CDR3 sequence: CASSDQDRASETQYF. In DNA form, the CDR3 reads TGTGCCAGCAGTGATCAGGACAGGGCGTCGGAGACCCAGTACTTC.

The chain uses TRBV5-1 and TRBJ1-2, with 8 bases lining up with TRBD1. The CDR3 runs 16 residues. CDR1 and CDR2 (germline): SGHRS, YFSETQ. J was trimmed by 0 bases and V by 4 bases; bases with no gene match: 8. The CDR3 reads CASSPGTGDTNYGYTF. The CDR3 DNA reads as TGCGCCAGCAGCCCCGGGACAGGAGACACTAACTATGGCTACACCTTC.

The genes are TRBV13 and TRBJ1-4; D remains ambiguous. V lost 1 base and J 2 bases, leaving 8 bases between the germline ends. The CDR3 length is 15 residues. In germline, CDR1 is PRHDT, CDR2 FYEKMQ (reference sequence). CDR3 sequence: CASSLAVGTNEKLFF. CDR3 nucleotide sequence: TGTGCCAGCAGCTTAGCCGTCGGGACTAATGAAAAACTGTTTTTT.

The chain couples TRBV10-3 to TRBJ1-2, with 8 positions matching TRBD1. The germline V gene has CDR1 ENHRY and CDR2 SYGVKD. The CDR3 extends over 14 amino acids. The junction had 11 bases not matched to a gene; V was cut back by 10 bases and J by 4 bases. The chain's CDR3 is CATKGQESLYGYTF. DNA for the CDR3: TGTGCCACTAAGGGACAGGAGAGCCTCTATGGCTACACCTTC.

This clonotype appeared a few times. The CDR3 sequence: CASSSAGGEAFF. The CDR3 DNA follows: TGTGCCAGCAGCTCGGCAGGGGGGGAAGCTTTCTTT. This chain links TRBV7-6 with TRBJ1-1; the match to TRBD1 covers 7 bases. The CDR3 extends over 12 amino acids. V was pared by 4 bases and J by 8 bases, with 4 bases of the junction left unmatched. CDR1 is SGHVS, CDR2 FNYEAQ, per germline. Looking up the rest from reference TRBV7-6 and TRBJ1-1 gives the full variable domain: GAGVSQSPRYKVTKRGQDVALRCDPISGHVSLYWYRQALGQGPEFLTYFNYEAQQDKSGLPNDRFSAERPEGSISTLTIQRTEQRDSAMYRCASSSAGGEAFFGQGTRLTVV.

The chain uses TRBV11-3 and TRBJ2-1, with D unclear. V shed 1 base and J shed 5 bases, with 18 bases lying between them. This CDR3 has 17 residues. Germline V gene lookup returns CDR1 SGHNT and CDR2 YENEEA. CDR3 sequence (DNA): TGTGCCAGCAGCTTAGGTGGCCAGCCCTCCTTACACAATGAGCAGTTCTTC. Translation: CASSLGGQPSLHNEQFF. The full variable domain, with the rest looked up from reference TRBV11-3 and TRBJ2-1, is EAGVVQSPRYKIIEKKQPVAFWCNPISGHNTLYWYLQNLGQGPELLIRYENEEAVDDSQLPKDRFSAERLKGVDSTLKIQPAELGDSAVYLCASSLGGQPSLHNEQFFGPGTRLTVL.

This clonotype was detected a few times. The V gene is TRBV18, the J gene TRBJ2-7; D is perhaps TRBD2 (6 bases). CDR3 length: 16 residues. CDR1 is KGHSH and CDR2 is LQKENI in the germline V gene. V was trimmed by 3 bases and J by 5 bases, leaving 20 bases between them. DNA of the CDR3: TGTGCCAGCTCACCGGCAAGGACCCCCGGGGGTCACGAGCAGTACTTC. Translating gives CASSPARTPGGHEQYF.

In this sample, this clonotype turned up a few times. The chain links TRBV5-6 to TRBJ2-3; D is possibly TRBD1 or TRBD2 (5 bases each). From germline, CDR1 is SGHDT and CDR2 YYEEEE. The V end lost 1 base, the J end lost 3 bases, and 9 bases lay between the germline ends. This CDR3 is 14 amino acids long. This CDR3 reads CASSLSEGTDTQYF. The CDR3 DNA follows: TGTGCCAGCAGCTTGTCAGAGGGGACAGATACGCAGTATTTT.

This clonotype was detected many times. V usage is TRBV2 and J usage is TRBJ2-5; no clear D gene. The CDR3 totals 12 residues. Germline V gives CDR1 SNHLY, CDR2 FYNNEI. Trimming left V 2 bases short and J 2 bases short, with 3 bases between. The CDR3 DNA reads TGTGCCAGCAGTGAAACACAAGAGACCCAGTACTTC. Protein product: CASSETQETQYF. The variable domain in full, completed from reference TRBV2 and TRBJ2-5, reads EPEVTQTPSHQVTQMGQEVILRCVPISNHLYFYWYRQILGQKVEFLVSFYNNEISEKSEIFDDQFSVERPDGSNFTLKIRSTKLEDSAMYFCASSETQETQYFGPGTRLLVL.